These 29 T cell receptor beta chains originate from one sample sequenced in a study of T cell responses to AZD1222 COVID-19 vaccine. This table comes from immunoSEQ multiplex PCR, and its TCRdb copy is limited to in-frame clones, with some not included. This sample has about 110,000 clones, with 94% found just once. The sample in question was peripheral blood, obtained 28 days after the second AZD1222 dose. The origin of the receptors is an adult who received the AZD1222 COVID-19 vaccine.

The V call is TRBV27, the J call TRBJ2-4; TRBD2 matches at 13 bases. The CDR3 runs 14 residues. Germline-derived CDR1 and CDR2 are MNHEY and SMNVEV (reference sequence). Trimming cost V 4 bases and J 13 bases; bases outside gene matches: 7. The CDR3 DNA is TGTGCCAGCAGTTCAAGGACTAGCGGGGGCCCGCAGTACTTC. Its protein product is CASSSRTSGGPQYF.

The chain uses TRBV7-8 and TRBJ1-4, with a tentative D call TRBD1 (5 bases). In germline, CDR1 is SGHVS, CDR2 FQNEAQ. V lost 5 bases, J lost 3 bases, and 10 bases lay in between. CDR3 length: 14 residues. CDR3 DNA: TGTGCCAGCAGCCCCGGACAAGCTAATGAAAAACTGTTTTTT. As protein: CASSPGQANEKLFF. Drawing the rest from reference TRBV7-8 and TRBJ1-4, the complete variable domain is GAGVSQSPRYKVAKRGQDVALRCDPISGHVSLFWYQQALGQGPEFLTYFQNEAQLDKSGLPSDRFFAERPEGSVSTLKIQRTQQEDSAVYLCASSPGQANEKLFFGSGTQLSVL.

Of note for this clone: No DNA is shown, since the ends of the CDR3 on it are uncertain; the CDR3 is the one TCRdb lists. The chain recombines TRBV6-5 with TRBJ1-1. Germline CDR1 MNHEY, CDR2 SVGAGI. From its first to its last residue, the CDR3 has 11 amino acids. CDR3: CASGWGVGTFF.

The chain is built from TRBV6-5 and TRBJ1-2; tentatively, D is TRBD1 (5 bases). There are 14 residues in the CDR3. Trimming took 7 bases from V and 4 from J, leaving 16 bases between them. CDR1 MNHEY and CDR2 SVGAGI come from the germline V gene. In nucleotides, the CDR3 is TGTGCCAGCACCGAAGGAGGGGCTGGCTATGGCTACACCTTC. It is translated as CASTEGGAGYGYTF.

This sequence joins TRBV3-1 (or the pseudogene TRBV3-2) and TRBJ1-1, with D possibly being TRBD1 (6 bases). V was cut by 1 base and J by 10 bases, with 13 bases left in between. Per germline, CDR1 LGHDT and CDR2 YNNKEL (reference sequence). The CDR3 is made up of 13 amino acids. CDR3 sequence reads: CASSQGAGVAAFF. DNA of the CDR3: TGTGCCAGCAGCCAAGGGGCAGGGGTTGCAGCTTTCTTT.

The chain combines TRBV6-5 with TRBJ2-5; TRBD2 agrees at 10 bases. Germline CDR1 is MNHEY and CDR2 is SVGAGI. The CDR3 loop spans 16 amino acids. The V gene end was trimmed by 0 bases and the J gene end by 2 bases; junction bases not matched to a gene: 3. The CDR3 spells CASSYSILAGQETQYF. CDR3 nucleotide sequence: TGTGCCAGCAGTTACTCGATACTAGCGGGGCAAGAGACCCAGTACTTC.

The V call is TRBV6-5, the J call TRBJ1-5; weak D call: TRBD1 (5 bases). The CDR3 has 14 residues. V lost 6 bases and J lost 5, with 14 bases in between. Germline V gene sequence: CDR1 MNHEY, CDR2 SVGAGI. As DNA, the CDR3 is TGTGCCAGCAGGTATTCAGGGTTTGATCAGCCCCAGCATTTT. Its translation is CASRYSGFDQPQHF.

The chain has TRBV10-1 and TRBJ1-3; the D is unclear. V lost 4 bases, J lost 7 bases, and 14 bases lay in between. Looked up from germline, CDR1 is WNHNN and CDR2 is SYGVQD (reference sequence). This CDR3 is built from 14 residues. The CDR3 protein is CASSAGDLWNTIYF. DNA for the CDR3: TGCGCCAGCAGTGCCGGGGATCTATGGAACACCATATATTTT.

V is TRBV5-6 and J is TRBJ2-3, with TRBD2 identical over 7 bases. Germline values: CDR1 SGHDT, CDR2 YYEEEE. The J segment lost 4 bases and the V segment lost 6 bases, leaving 11 bases of the junction unmatched. This CDR3 is 15 amino acids long. CDR3 DNA sequence: TGTGCCAGCACCTTAACGGGACTACCCGCAGATACGCAGTATTTT. Its translation: CASTLTGLPADTQYF.

The chain couples TRBV7-9 to TRBJ2-2; possibly TRBD1 for D (5 bases). Per the germline V gene, CDR1 is SEHNR and CDR2 is FQNEAQ (reference sequence). V was clipped by 7 bases and J by 0 bases, with 12 bases between them. The CDR3 totals 15 residues. CDR3 protein: CASTVGPTNTGELFF. CDR3 coding DNA: TGTGCCAGCACGGTGGGGCCGACGAACACCGGGGAGCTGTTTTTT.

The chain uses TRBV7-2 and TRBJ1-4; 7 bases map to TRBD1. CDR3 length equals 15 residues. Germline trimming cut 4 bases from V and 3 bases from J; bases unmatched to any gene: 5. CDR1 is SGHTA and CDR2 is FQGNSA in the germline V gene. The CDR3 spells CASSSLGTANEKLFF. CDR3 nucleotide sequence: TGTGCCAGCAGCTCCCTCGGGACAGCTAATGAAAAACTGTTTTTT.

As to this clone: The junction and the germline gene differ at one end; a read error may be behind it. The chain uses TRBV6-5 and TRBJ2-3, with no clear D. Per the germline V gene, CDR1 is MNHEY and CDR2 is SVGAGI. This CDR3 has 15 residues. The CDR3 sequence: CASSYWKPDTDTQYF. CDR3 nucleotide sequence: TGTGCCAGCAGCTACTGGAAGCCTGACACGGATACGCAGTATTTT.

V gene TRBV29-1 combines with J gene TRBJ1-1, with D perhaps matching TRBD1 (6 bases). The CDR3 is 12 amino acids. The germline V gene has CDR1 SQVTM and CDR2 ANQGSEA. Trimming shortened V by 5 bases and J by 7 bases, and 14 bases separated the two germline ends. As DNA, the CDR3 is TGCAGCGTTAAAACAGGGAAGGATGAAGCTTTCTTT. Amino acids: CSVKTGKDEAFF.

This chain links TRBV7-2 with TRBJ2-7; weak D call: TRBD2 (6 bases). CDR3 size: 15 residues. With 5 bases removed from V and 0 bases from J, the gap between germline ends came to 14 bases. Germline V gives CDR1 SGHTA, CDR2 FQGNSA. The CDR3 loop reads CASSLRGGTSYEQYF. The CDR3 nucleotides read TGTGCCAGCAGCCTTAGGGGAGGCACCTCCTACGAGCAGTACTTC.

This rearrangement joins TRBV10-2 to TRBJ2-5; 8 bases are shared with TRBD2. CDR3 size: 14 residues. J lost 5 bases, V lost 0 bases, and 2 bases had no gene match. Germline lookup yields CDR1 WSHSY and CDR2 SAAADI. In DNA form, the CDR3 reads TGCGCCAGCAGTGAGTCCGGGGGGGCGGAGACCCAGTACTTC. It codes for CASSESGGAETQYF.

The chain has TRBV19 and TRBJ1-1; D remains ambiguous. This CDR3 is 12 amino acids long. Germline V CDR1 and CDR2: LNHDA, SQIVND (reference sequence). Trimming removed 1 base from V and 7 bases from J, with 7 bases in between. CDR3 protein: CASSIGNLEAFF. CDR3 nucleotide sequence: TGTGCCAGTAGTATAGGGAACCTTGAAGCTTTCTTT.

The chain is built from TRBV15 and TRBJ1-5; D is unresolved. CDR1 and CDR2 from the germline V gene are LNHNV and YYDKDF (reference sequence). The V end was cut by 0 bases, the J end by 7 bases, with 16 bases between. The CDR3 runs 16 residues. CDR3 DNA: TGTGCCACCAGCAGAGATTTAGCAGGTCGAGGACAGCCCCAGCATTTT. This encodes CATSRDLAGRGQPQHF.

This clone appeared a single time. The V call is TRBV11-2, the J call TRBJ1-2; D is unresolved. CDR3 length: 14 residues. CDR1 and CDR2 from the germline V gene are SGHAT and FQNNGV. The germline V and J ends were trimmed by 3 bases and 3 bases, with 11 bases remaining between them. The CDR3 DNA reads TGTGCCAGCAGCTTCCGACCTGATGACTATGGCTACACCTTC. Protein product: CASSFRPDDYGYTF. The full variable domain, with the rest looked up from reference TRBV11-2 and TRBJ1-2, is EAGVAQSPRYKIIEKRQSVAFWCNPISGHATLYWYQQILGQGPKLLIQFQNNGVVDDSQLPKDRFSAERLKGVDSTLKIQPAKLEDSAVYLCASSFRPDDYGYTFGSGTRLTVV.

V is TRBV19 and J is TRBJ1-2; maybe TRBD1 (5 bases). Deletions cut 10 bases from V and 0 bases from J, with 12 bases between. CDR1 and CDR2 from the germline V gene are LNHDA and SQIVND (reference sequence). This CDR3 region has 13 residues. CDR3 nucleotides: TGTGCCACCTCGACAGCCACTAACTATGGCTACACCTTC. Its translation is CATSTATNYGYTF. The whole variable domain, filled in from reference TRBV19 and TRBJ1-2, reads DGGITQSPKYLFRKEGQNVTLSCEQNLNHDAMYWYRQDPGQGLRLIYYSQIVNDFQKGDIAEGYSVSREKKESFPLTVTSAQKNPTAFYLCATSTATNYGYTFGSGTRLTVV.

The chain is built from TRBV11-3 and TRBJ2-5; no reliable D call. Per germline, CDR1 SGHNT and CDR2 YENEEA. The V end was cut by 6 bases, the J end by 6 bases, with 20 bases between. This CDR3 has 15 amino acids. The CDR3 protein is CASSENDATSKTQYF. CDR3 DNA sequence: TGTGCCAGCAGTGAGAACGACGCCACATCGAAGACCCAGTACTTC.

The CDR3 bases are TGTGCCAGTAGTAGCCCCCCCATGGGAGGGGTCGTCTACGAGCAGTACTTC. Its protein product is CASSSPPMGGVVYEQYF. The chain is built from TRBV19 and TRBJ2-7; TRBD2 matches 7 bases. After removal of 4 bases from V and 3 bases from J, the junction contained 15 bases not matched to a gene. The CDR3 loop spans 17 amino acids. Looked up from germline, CDR1 is LNHDA and CDR2 is SQIVND (reference sequence).

This clone was recorded a few times. V is TRBV12-3 or TRBV12-4 and J is TRBJ1-1; TRBD1 is a possible D gene (6 bases). The length of the CDR3 is 13 residues. Trimming cost V 6 bases and J 8 bases, with 16 bases left between them. CDR3 loop: CASSLQGQLEAFF. In DNA, the CDR3 is TGTGCCAGCAGCTTACAGGGTCAGCTAGAAGCTTTCTTT.

The J gene is TRBJ2-2, the V gene TRBV5-6, with 9 nucleotides matching TRBD1. CDR1 and CDR2 from the germline V gene are SGHDT and YYEEEE. Trimming at V came to 1 base and at J to 8 bases, leaving 18 bases not matched to a gene. The length of the CDR3 is 19 residues. The CDR3 region is CASSLIVAPGTGFGGELFF. CDR3 nucleotides: TGTGCCAGCAGCTTGATCGTCGCTCCCGGGACAGGGTTTGGTGGGGAGCTGTTTTTT.

V usage is TRBV29-1 and J usage is TRBJ2-6; D perhaps matches TRBD1 (5 bases). This CDR3 has 16 amino acids. The V gene lost 3 bases and the J gene lost 4 bases, with 16 bases spanning the gap. The germline CDR1 and CDR2 sequences are SQVTM and ANQGSEA. CDR3 loop: CSVEGQGTAGANVLTF. DNA for the CDR3: TGCAGCGTTGAGGGGCAGGGAACTGCCGGGGCCAACGTCCTGACTTTC.

The rearrangement uses TRBV6-4 and TRBJ2-1; possible D gene TRBD1, 5 bases. The CDR3 sequence is 15 residues long. Germline V gives CDR1 MRHNA, CDR2 SNTAGT. V was shortened by 2 bases and J by 11 bases, with 19 bases between the two germline ends. The CDR3 protein is CASSDIVGAMSKQFF. As DNA, the CDR3 is TGTGCCAGCAGTGACATCGTAGGGGCAATGAGTAAGCAGTTCTTC.

The count of this clone is one. The V gene is TRBV5-6, the J gene TRBJ1-1; no reliable D call. The CDR3 is 13 residues long. Trimming took off 4 bases at V and 4 bases at J, with 11 bases between the two ends. Germline assignment: CDR1 SGHDT and CDR2 YYEEEE. CDR3 sequence reads: CASSLAQVTEAFF. CDR3 nucleotides: TGTGCCAGCAGCCTGGCTCAGGTCACTGAAGCTTTCTTT.

The chain combines TRBV11-2 with TRBJ2-1; D is perhaps TRBD1 (5 bases). Germline CDR1 is SGHAT and CDR2 is FQNNGV. The CDR3 spans 12 residues. V was clipped by 4 bases and J by 11 bases, with 12 bases between them. CDR3: CASSSGHGKQFF. In DNA, the CDR3 is TGTGCCAGCAGCTCAGGGCATGGCAAGCAGTTCTTC.

This chain links TRBV19 with TRBJ2-6, with D unresolved. From germline, CDR1 is LNHDA and CDR2 SQIVND (reference sequence). The V gene lost 8 bases and the J gene lost 3 bases, with 5 bases spanning the gap. CDR3 size: 12 residues. CDR3 nucleotide sequence: TGTGCCAGTCAGAATGGGGCCAACGTCCTGACTTTC. It encodes CASQNGANVLTF.

The rearrangement links TRBV9 to TRBJ1-2, with no clear D. Deletions cut 0 bases from V and 2 bases from J, with 5 bases between. CDR3 length equals 13 residues. Germline V CDR1 and CDR2: SGDLS, YYNGEE. The DNA of the CDR3 is TGTGCCAGCAGCGTAGAGCGGAACTATGGCTACACCTTC. This codes for CASSVERNYGYTF.